Here is one T cell receptor (beta chain) with its context. Its antigen is unidentified. It was with a sample-barcoded 5' primer and a J-beta primer mix that a second PCR of roughly 7 to 12 cycles was run. At least 2.5 million CDR3-containing paired-end reads were obtained per sample. MiXCR, applied by TCRdb to the 5' RACE reads, yields one record per CDR3 protein. The sample shows hundreds of thousands of distinct CDR3 sequences, 35% to 40% of them seen only once. V lost 1 base and J lost 2, with 8 bases in between. This CDR3 spans 14 amino acids. Germline CDR1 MNHNS, CDR2 SASEGT. This sample is drawn from a study of blood T cells in healthy people across ages. Study conclusions and caveats: Long-lived donors had more naive CD4+ cells and higher diversity than aged donors.

Donation came from healthy Caucasian individuals in Russia who were aged roughly 6 to 95. The sequenced sample consisted of blood. V is TRBV6-1 and J is TRBJ1-1; no reliable D call. The origin of this receptor is a man in his late teens or twenties in good health. The CDR3 loop is CASSEGTINTEAFF. In DNA, the CDR3 is TGTGCCAGCAGTGAAGGGACGATAAACACTGAAGCTTTCTTT.